These 27 T cell receptor beta chains came from one sample sequenced in a study of T-cell memory formation after mild COVID-19. Each CDR3 protein is one row after TCRdb ran MiXCR on the 5' RACE reads. The data contain a few hundred thousand distinct CDR3 sequences, over 8.5% of them seen just once; the ten biggest clones take up around a fifth. Sequenced: PBMCs or a T cell subset sorted from them (not recorded which). The receptors shown here come from a man between 18 and 29 years old who had mild COVID-19 (a few samples of this study predate the infection). Cell type and time point are not known.

This clonotype was found a few times. This chain links TRBV7-8 with TRBJ2-1, with 8 bases that match TRBD2. V lost 2 bases and J lost 3; bases outside the gene matches: 6. The CDR3 covers 16 residues. The germline V gene encodes CDR1 SGHVS and CDR2 FQNEAQ. The DNA of the CDR3 is TGTGCCAGCAGCTTACGGACTAGCAACGGCTACAATGAGCAGTTCTTC. It is translated as CASSLRTSNGYNEQFF.

The V gene is TRBV9, the J gene TRBJ1-2; TRBD1 is a possible D gene (6 bases). The CDR3 length is 16 residues. In germline, CDR1 is SGDLS, CDR2 YYNGEE. V shed 0 bases and J shed 6 bases, with 18 bases lying between them. Here the CDR3 DNA reads TGTGCCAGCAGCGTAGCAGACTATCTTCCAGGGGATGGCTACACCTTC. Translated, it gives CASSVADYLPGDGYTF.

This clonotype was counted only a few times. The rearrangement uses TRBV18 and TRBJ1-2, with D perhaps matching TRBD1 (5 bases). Trimming removed 3 bases from V and 4 bases from J, with 12 bases in between. There are 14 residues in the CDR3. Germline loops: CDR1 KGHSH, CDR2 LQKENI. For the CDR3, the DNA is TGTGCCAGCTCACCGATGACAGAACCCTATGGCTACACCTTC. Its translation: CASSPMTEPYGYTF.

This clonotype came up a few times. This rearrangement joins TRBV9 to TRBJ1-6; 10 bases match TRBD1. V trimming: 3 bases; J trimming: 9 bases; junction bases outside the gene matches: 0. The CDR3 sequence is 13 residues long. Germline CDR1 SGDLS, CDR2 YYNGEE. The CDR3: CASSGTGGSPLHF. The CDR3 DNA sequence: TGTGCCAGCAGCGGGACAGGGGGTTCACCCCTCCACTTT.

The V call is TRBV12-3 or TRBV12-4, the J call TRBJ1-1; unclear D gene. The germline V and J ends were trimmed by 8 bases and 0 bases, with 10 bases remaining between them. The CDR3 runs to 13 residues. The CDR3 DNA reads as TGTGCCAGCCATGGGGTCCTGAACACTGAAGCTTTCTTT. Protein product: CASHGVLNTEAFF.

V usage is TRBV10-3 and J usage is TRBJ1-2; perhaps TRBD1 as D (5 bases). Germline lookup yields CDR1 ENHRY and CDR2 SYGVKD. V was pared by 8 bases and J by 0 bases, with 16 bases between. The CDR3 spans 15 residues. CDR3: CAIGSRDATNYGYTF. As DNA, the CDR3 is TGTGCCATCGGGAGCAGGGACGCAACTAACTATGGCTACACCTTC.

V usage is TRBV12-3 or TRBV12-4 and J usage is TRBJ1-2; D not resolved. V lost 3 bases, J lost 8 bases, and 13 bases lay in between. This CDR3 is 13 amino acids long. CDR3 sequence: CASSLFPSGGYTF. The CDR3 DNA follows: TGTGCCAGCAGTTTGTTCCCCTCGGGGGGCTACACCTTC.

V is TRBV7-6 and J is TRBJ2-1; no clear D. Per germline, CDR1 SGHVS and CDR2 FNYEAQ. V was shortened by 5 bases and J by 3 bases, with 8 bases between the two germline ends. This CDR3 has 13 amino acids. The CDR3 loop is CASSPPLYNEQFF. The DNA of the CDR3 is TGTGCCAGCAGCCCTCCCCTCTACAATGAGCAGTTCTTC.

In this sample, this clonotype turned up a few times. This sequence joins TRBV7-9 and TRBJ1-2; D unresolved. Germline V CDR1 and CDR2: SEHNR, FQNEAQ (reference sequence). The germline V and J ends were trimmed by 5 bases and 2 bases, with 15 bases remaining between them. The CDR3 extends over 15 amino acids. The CDR3 here is CASSPPGDGNYGYTF. In DNA, the CDR3 is TGTGCCAGCAGCCCCCCCGGTGATGGCAACTATGGCTACACCTTC.

J is TRBJ2-3 and V is TRBV7-6; 7 bases agree with TRBD2. The germline V gene has CDR1 SGHVS and CDR2 FNYEAQ. The CDR3 loop spans 19 amino acids. V lost 2 bases to trimming and J lost 3 bases; unmatched junction nucleotides: 17. Written as DNA, the CDR3 is TGTGCCAGCAGCTTACGCCCGGGGAACCGCGGGAGCCCTACAGATACGCAGTATTTT. Translation gives CASSLRPGNRGSPTDTQYF.

The chain has TRBV18 and TRBJ2-2; TRBD1 aligns across 8 bases. Germline V gives CDR1 KGHSH, CDR2 LQKENI. CDR3 length equals 16 residues. The V segment lost 3 bases and the J segment 1 base; nucleotides outside the gene matches: 4. The DNA of the CDR3 is TGTGCCAGCTCACCCCAGGGGGCACAGAACACCGGGGAGCTGTTTTTT. Protein sequence: CASSPQGAQNTGELFF.

CDR3 nucleotides: TGTGCCAGCATGACTAGCGAGGCCTACAATGAGCAGTTCTTC. Protein: CASMTSEAYNEQFF. The chain uses TRBV12-3 or TRBV12-4 and TRBJ2-1; 8 bases are shared with TRBD2. The CDR3 spans 14 residues. V lost 7 bases, J lost 2 bases, and 4 bases stayed unmatched.

This clonotype was seen only a few times. The rearrangement uses TRBV11-2 and TRBJ2-1; weak D call: TRBD1 (6 bases). Germline CDR1 and CDR2: SGHAT and FQNNGV. Deletions cut 6 bases from V and 4 bases from J, with 16 bases between. CDR3 length: 15 amino acids. The DNA of the CDR3 is TGTGCCAGCAGGGCAGGGGCCTTCGAATACAATGAGCAGTTCTTC. Translating gives CASRAGAFEYNEQFF.

The V call is TRBV6-1, the J call TRBJ1-2; D gene unclear. Germline CDR1 reads MNHNS; CDR2 reads SASEGT. CDR3 size: 11 residues. Trimming took off 4 bases at V and 8 bases at J, with 8 bases between the two ends. CDR3 residues: CASSATMGYTF. In DNA, the CDR3 is TGTGCCAGCAGTGCTACTATGGGCTACACCTTC.

The chain links TRBV28 to TRBJ2-3, with D perhaps matching TRBD1 or TRBD2 (6 bases each). CDR3 length: 15 amino acids. V lost 6 bases and J 4 bases, leaving 17 bases between the germline ends. The germline V gene encodes CDR1 MDHEN and CDR2 SYDVKM. The CDR3, as DNA: TGTGCCAGCAGCAGAGGAGGGGGGCCATCAGATACGCAGTATTTT. It encodes CASSRGGGPSDTQYF.

The rearrangement joins TRBV12-3 or TRBV12-4 to TRBJ1-1; 7 bases match TRBD1. V was pared by 1 base and J by 3 bases, with 2 bases of the junction left unmatched. The CDR3 extends over 14 amino acids. CDR3 in amino acids: CASSLDTGDTEAFF. The DNA for the CDR3 is TGTGCCAGCAGTTTAGATACAGGGGACACTGAAGCTTTCTTT.

This clonotype was counted a few times. This chain joins TRBV3-1 and TRBJ1-4; D is uncertain. The CDR3 is made up of 17 amino acids. The V and J ends lost 0 bases and 10 bases respectively, with 21 bases between them. The germline V gene encodes CDR1 LGHDT and CDR2 YNNKEL (reference sequence). This CDR3 is CASSQDIGQQPVGKLFF. The CDR3 DNA sequence: TGTGCCAGCAGCCAAGATATCGGGCAGCAACCGGTGGGAAAACTGTTTTTT.

Only a few counts were recorded for this clonotype. The chain links TRBV3-1 to TRBJ2-5; D might be TRBD1 (6 bases). The CDR3 length is 12 residues. Germline values: CDR1 LGHDT, CDR2 YNNKEL (reference sequence). CDR3: CASGAGRETQYF. The CDR3, as DNA: TGTGCGTCAGGGGCAGGGCGAGAGACCCAGTACTTC.

This clonotype was seen a few times. V is TRBV14 and J is TRBJ2-4; unclear D gene. This CDR3 is built from 13 residues. CDR1 is SGHDN and CDR2 is FVKESK in the germline V gene. Trimming cost V 0 bases and J 5 bases, with 5 bases left between them. For the CDR3, the DNA is TGTGCCAGCAGCCAAGATGTGCAAAACATTCAGTACTTC. Translation: CASSQDVQNIQYF.

This clonotype showed up just a few times. The rearrangement uses TRBV12-3 or TRBV12-4 and TRBJ1-3; D ambiguous. The length of the CDR3 is 15 residues. V was shortened by 8 bases and J by 0 bases, with 14 bases between the two germline ends. CDR3 amino acids: CASGLDRSSGNTIYF. DNA for the CDR3: TGTGCCAGCGGCCTGGACCGAAGCTCTGGAAACACCATATATTTT.

The V and J genes are TRBV5-4 and TRBJ1-1; tentative D call: TRBD1 (5 bases). CDR1 and CDR2 from the germline V gene are SGHNT and YYREEE (reference sequence). Trimming cost V 4 bases and J 1 base, with 11 bases left between them. The CDR3 loop spans 14 amino acids. The CDR3 protein is CASSPGTSNTEAFF. The CDR3 DNA is TGTGCCAGCAGCCCCGGGACGTCGAACACTGAAGCTTTCTTT.

This clonotype came up a few times. The chain uses TRBV4-2 and TRBJ2-5, with D unclear. Germline-derived CDR1 and CDR2 are LGHNA and YNFKEQ. The CDR3 is 14 residues long. V lost 0 bases, J lost 2 bases, and 7 bases lay in between. The DNA for the CDR3 is TGTGCCAGCAGCCAAGAGTTCACTCAAGAGACCCAGTACTTC. It encodes CASSQEFTQETQYF.

This clonotype was seen only a few times. The chain has TRBV5-6 and TRBJ2-1; D unresolved. Trimming removed 5 bases at V and 6 bases at J, with 12 bases between. Germline V gives CDR1 SGHDT, CDR2 YYEEEE. The CDR3 is made up of 13 amino acids. CDR3 residues: CASRILTRNEQFF. DNA for the CDR3: TGTGCCAGCAGAATCCTGACCCGCAATGAGCAGTTCTTC.

This clonotype was counted at least ten times. V is TRBV30 and J is TRBJ2-6; D not resolved. CDR1 and CDR2 from the germline V gene are GTSNPN and SVGIG (reference sequence). V lost 0 bases, J lost 4 bases, and 4 bases lay in between. CDR3 size: 13 residues. In nucleotides, the CDR3 is TGTGCCTGGAGTGTTCAGGGGGCCAACGTCCTGACTTTC. Protein sequence: CAWSVQGANVLTF. Based on the CDR3 plus reference TRBV30 and TRBJ2-6, the full variable domain is SQTIHQWPATLVQPVGSPLSLECTVEGTSNPNLYWYRQAAGRGLQLLFYSVGIGQISSEVPQNLSASRPQDRQFILSSKKLLLSDSGFYLCAWSVQGANVLTFGAGSRLTVL.

The chain combines TRBV7-8 with TRBJ1-3, with a possible D match to TRBD1 (5 bases). CDR3 length equals 16 residues. V was cut by 4 bases and J by 4 bases, with 17 bases left in between. Germline V gene data show CDR1 as SGHVS and CDR2 as FQNEAQ. The CDR3 sequence: CASSSAGTAGGNTIYF. CDR3 nucleotides: TGTGCCAGCAGCTCGGCCGGGACGGCGGGAGGAAACACCATATATTTT.

This clonotype was seen at least ten times. This chain links TRBV7-2 with TRBJ1-6; perhaps TRBD1 as D (5 bases). Germline V gives CDR1 SGHTA, CDR2 FQGNSA. The V and J ends lost 1 base and 10 bases respectively, with 14 bases between them. The CDR3 totals 15 residues. The CDR3 is CASSLGGEGGSPLHF. CDR3 bases: TGTGCCAGCAGCTTAGGGGGCGAAGGCGGCTCACCCCTCCACTTT.

This clonotype came up a few times. The chain employs TRBV7-9 and TRBJ1-5; the D is unclear. This CDR3 spans 12 amino acids. V gave up 8 bases and J gave up 3 bases, with 8 bases separating them. From germline, CDR1 is SEHNR and CDR2 FQNEAQ (reference sequence). Here the CDR3 reads CASGQINQPQHF. CDR3 nucleotide sequence: TGTGCCAGCGGGCAGATCAATCAGCCCCAGCATTTT.